This T cell receptor (beta chain) was sequenced for a study of T cell responses to AZD1222 COVID-19 vaccine. Study-wide findings and caveats: Clonal diversity was possibly underestimated, and white British individuals and females predominated among donors.

Per germline, CDR1 MNHEY and CDR2 SMNVEV (reference sequence). The V and J ends lost 5 bases and 3 bases respectively, with 13 bases between them. This CDR3 has 15 residues. Libraries were prepared by immunoSEQ multiplex PCR; TCRdb keeps only in-frame clonotypes and omits some of them. Among some 120,000 clones listed, roughly 87% were seen once. A note on this clone: Its matching antigen is unknown.

Here the sequenced sample was peripheral blood, taken on day 0 of AZD1222 vaccination. This TCR came from an adult in good health. This rearrangement joins TRBV27 to TRBJ2-2; D is tentatively TRBD1 or TRBD2 (5 bases each). The CDR3 loop reads CASSPPGRYTGELFF. In DNA form, the CDR3 reads TGTGCCAGCAGTCCCCCGGGGCGGTACACCGGGGAGCTGTTTTTT.